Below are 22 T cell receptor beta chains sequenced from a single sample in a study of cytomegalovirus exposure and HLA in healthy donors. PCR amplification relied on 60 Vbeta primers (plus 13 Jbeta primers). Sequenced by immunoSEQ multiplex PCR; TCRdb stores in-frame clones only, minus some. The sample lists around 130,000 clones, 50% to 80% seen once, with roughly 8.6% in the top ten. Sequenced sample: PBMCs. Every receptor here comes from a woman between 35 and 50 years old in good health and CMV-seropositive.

CDR3 residues: CASSIEGQGPNQPQHF. In DNA, the CDR3 is TGTGCCAGCAGTATCGAAGGACAGGGGCCCAATCAGCCCCAGCATTTT. This rearrangement joins TRBV6-6 to TRBJ1-5, with 9 positions matching TRBD1. The CDR3 has 16 amino acids. Looked up from germline, CDR1 is MNHNY and CDR2 is SVGAGI (reference sequence). J was trimmed by 3 bases and V by 5 bases; bases with no gene match: 8.

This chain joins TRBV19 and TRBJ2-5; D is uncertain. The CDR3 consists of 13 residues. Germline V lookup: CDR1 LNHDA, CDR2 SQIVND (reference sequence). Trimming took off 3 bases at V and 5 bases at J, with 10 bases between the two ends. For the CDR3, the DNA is TGTGCCAGTAGTATTCCCGGAGCCGAGACCCAGTACTTC. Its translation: CASSIPGAETQYF.

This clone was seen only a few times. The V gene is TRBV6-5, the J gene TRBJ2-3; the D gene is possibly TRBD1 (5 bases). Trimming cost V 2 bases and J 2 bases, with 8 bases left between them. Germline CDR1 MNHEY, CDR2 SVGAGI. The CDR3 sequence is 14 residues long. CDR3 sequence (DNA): TGTGCCAGCAGTTACATAGGGGACACAGATACGCAGTATTTT. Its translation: CASSYIGDTDTQYF.

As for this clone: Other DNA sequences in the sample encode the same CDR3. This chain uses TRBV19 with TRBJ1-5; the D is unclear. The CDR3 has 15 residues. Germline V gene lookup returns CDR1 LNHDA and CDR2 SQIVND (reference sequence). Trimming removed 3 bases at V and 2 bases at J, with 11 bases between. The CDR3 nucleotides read TGTGCCAGTAGTATTGGACGGGGAGGCAATCAGCCCCAGCATTTT. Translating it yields CASSIGRGGNQPQHF.

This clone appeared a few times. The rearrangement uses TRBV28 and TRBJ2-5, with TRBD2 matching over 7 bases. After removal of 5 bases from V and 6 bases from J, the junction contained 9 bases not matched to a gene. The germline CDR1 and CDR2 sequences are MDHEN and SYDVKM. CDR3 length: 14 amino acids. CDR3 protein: CASSPGGGRKTQYF. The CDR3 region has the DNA TGTGCCAGCAGTCCCGGCGGCGGGAGAAAGACCCAGTACTTC.

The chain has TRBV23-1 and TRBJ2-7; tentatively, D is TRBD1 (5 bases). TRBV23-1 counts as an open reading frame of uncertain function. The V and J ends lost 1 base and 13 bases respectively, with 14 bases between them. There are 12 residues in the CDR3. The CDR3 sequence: CASSQWGTPRYF. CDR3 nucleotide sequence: TGCGCCAGCAGTCAATGGGGCACCCCGCGTTACTTC.

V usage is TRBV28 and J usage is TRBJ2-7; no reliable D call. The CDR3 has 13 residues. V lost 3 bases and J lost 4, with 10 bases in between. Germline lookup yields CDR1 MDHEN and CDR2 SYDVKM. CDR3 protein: CASSFDERYEQYF. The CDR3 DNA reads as TGTGCCAGCAGTTTCGACGAGAGGTACGAGCAGTACTTC.

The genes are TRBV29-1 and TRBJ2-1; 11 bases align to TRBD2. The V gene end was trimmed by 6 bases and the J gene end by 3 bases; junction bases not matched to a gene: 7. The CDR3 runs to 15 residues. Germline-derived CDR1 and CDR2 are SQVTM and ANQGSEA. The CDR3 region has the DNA TGCAGCGTCGACTATAGCGGGGGGGTCTACAATGAGCAGTTCTTC. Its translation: CSVDYSGGVYNEQFF.

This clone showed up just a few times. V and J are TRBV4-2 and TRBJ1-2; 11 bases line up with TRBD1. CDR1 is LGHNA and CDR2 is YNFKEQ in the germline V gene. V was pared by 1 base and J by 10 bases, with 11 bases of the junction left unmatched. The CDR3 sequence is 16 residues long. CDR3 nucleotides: TGTGCCAGCAGCCAAGGACAGGGACAGGGGGGTCTTGTCTACACCTTC. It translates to CASSQGQGQGGLVYTF.

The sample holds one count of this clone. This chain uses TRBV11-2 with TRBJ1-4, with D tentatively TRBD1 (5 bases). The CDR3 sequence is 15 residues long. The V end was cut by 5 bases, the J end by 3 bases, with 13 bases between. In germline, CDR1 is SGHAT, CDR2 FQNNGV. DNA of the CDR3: TGTGCCAGCAGCCAGACGGGCAGGGCTAATGAAAAACTGTTTTTT. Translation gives CASSQTGRANEKLFF.

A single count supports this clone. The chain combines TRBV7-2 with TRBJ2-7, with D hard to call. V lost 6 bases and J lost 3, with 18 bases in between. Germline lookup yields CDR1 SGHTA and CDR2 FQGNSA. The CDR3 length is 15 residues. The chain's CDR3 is CASSLVRIPNYEQYF. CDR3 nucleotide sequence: TGTGCCAGCAGTCTAGTGCGGATTCCCAACTACGAGCAGTACTTC.

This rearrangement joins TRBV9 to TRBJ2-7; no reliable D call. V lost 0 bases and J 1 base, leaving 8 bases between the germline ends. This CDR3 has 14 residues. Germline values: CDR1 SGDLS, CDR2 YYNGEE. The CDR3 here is CASSVGSTSYEQYF. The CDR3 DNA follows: TGTGCCAGCAGCGTAGGTTCAACTTCCTACGAGCAGTACTTC.

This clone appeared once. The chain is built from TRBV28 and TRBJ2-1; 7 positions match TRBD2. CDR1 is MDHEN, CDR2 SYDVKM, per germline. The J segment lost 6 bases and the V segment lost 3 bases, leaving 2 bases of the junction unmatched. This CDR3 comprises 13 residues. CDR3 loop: CASSFPGGNEQFF. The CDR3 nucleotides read TGTGCCAGCAGTTTCCCGGGAGGCAATGAGCAGTTCTTC.

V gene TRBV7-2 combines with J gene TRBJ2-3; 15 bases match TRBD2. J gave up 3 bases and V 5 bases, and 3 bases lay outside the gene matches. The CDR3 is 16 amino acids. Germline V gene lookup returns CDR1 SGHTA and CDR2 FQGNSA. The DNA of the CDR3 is TGTGCCAGCAGCCTCGGACTAGCGGGAGGGACAGATACGCAGTATTTT. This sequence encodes CASSLGLAGGTDTQYF.

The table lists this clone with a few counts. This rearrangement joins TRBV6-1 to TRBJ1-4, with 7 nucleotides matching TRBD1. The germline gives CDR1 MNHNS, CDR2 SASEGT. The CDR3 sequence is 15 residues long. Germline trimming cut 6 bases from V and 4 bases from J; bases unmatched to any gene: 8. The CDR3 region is CASSENRGLNEKLFF. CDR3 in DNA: TGTGCCAGCAGCGAAAACAGGGGCCTTAATGAAAAACTGTTTTTT.

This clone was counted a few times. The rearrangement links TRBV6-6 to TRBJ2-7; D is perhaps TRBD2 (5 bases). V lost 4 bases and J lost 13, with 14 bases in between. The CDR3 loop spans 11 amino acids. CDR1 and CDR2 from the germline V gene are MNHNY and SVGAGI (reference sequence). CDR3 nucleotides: TGTGCCAGCAGTTTGGACTCGGGCAGATACTTC. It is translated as CASSLDSGRYF.

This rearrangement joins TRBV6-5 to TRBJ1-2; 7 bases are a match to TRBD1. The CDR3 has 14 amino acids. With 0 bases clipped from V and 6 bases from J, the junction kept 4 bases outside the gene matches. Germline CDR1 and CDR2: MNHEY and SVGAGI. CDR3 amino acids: CASSYSRGGDGYTF. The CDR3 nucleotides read TGTGCCAGCAGTTACTCGAGAGGGGGCGATGGCTACACCTTC.

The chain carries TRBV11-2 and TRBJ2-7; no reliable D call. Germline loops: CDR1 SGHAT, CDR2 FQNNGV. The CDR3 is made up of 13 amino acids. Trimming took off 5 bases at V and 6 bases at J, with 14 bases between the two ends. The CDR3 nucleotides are TGTGCCAGCAGCCACCCGGTTGTTGGCGAGCAGTACTTC. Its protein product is CASSHPVVGEQYF.

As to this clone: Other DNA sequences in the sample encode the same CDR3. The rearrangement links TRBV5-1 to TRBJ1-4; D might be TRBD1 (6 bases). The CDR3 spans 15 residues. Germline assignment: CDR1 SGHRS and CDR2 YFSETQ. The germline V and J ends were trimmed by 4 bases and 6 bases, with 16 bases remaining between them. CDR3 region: CASSPAAGADEKLFF. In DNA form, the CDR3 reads TGCGCCAGCAGCCCCGCCGCAGGGGCGGATGAAAAACTGTTTTTT.

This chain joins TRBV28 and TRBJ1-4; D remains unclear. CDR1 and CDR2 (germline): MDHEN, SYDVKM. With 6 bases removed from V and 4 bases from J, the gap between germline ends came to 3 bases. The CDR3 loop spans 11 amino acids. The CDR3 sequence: CASSRNEKLFF. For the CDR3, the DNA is TGTGCCAGCAGCCGTAATGAAAAACTGTTTTTT.

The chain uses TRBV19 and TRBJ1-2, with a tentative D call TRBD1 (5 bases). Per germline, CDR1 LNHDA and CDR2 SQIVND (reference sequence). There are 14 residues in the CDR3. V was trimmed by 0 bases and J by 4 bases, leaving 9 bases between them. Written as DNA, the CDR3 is TGTGCCAGTAGTATAGATCGGCAGGGCTATGGCTACACCTTC. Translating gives CASSIDRQGYGYTF.

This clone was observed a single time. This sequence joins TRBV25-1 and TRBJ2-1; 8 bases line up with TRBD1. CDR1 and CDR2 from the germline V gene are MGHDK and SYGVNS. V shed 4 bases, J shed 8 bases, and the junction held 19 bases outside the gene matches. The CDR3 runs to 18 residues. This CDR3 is CASSADRSVGTGIDEQFF. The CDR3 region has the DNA TGTGCCAGCAGTGCCGACAGGTCAGTGGGGACAGGTATCGATGAGCAGTTCTTC.